The 28 T cell receptor beta chains below come from one sample, sequenced in a study of cytotoxic CD8 clonotypes in ibrutinib-treated CLL. Some clones are missing from TCRdb's copy, which holds only in-frame ones; the method was immunoSEQ multiplex PCR. The sample has just over 200,000 clones, 60% to 80% seen once. Material: PBMCs, obtained after 12 months of ibrutinib treatment. All receptors derive from a human donor with chronic lymphocytic leukemia.

The chain has TRBV4-1 and TRBJ2-2; TRBD1 matches 7 bases. Germline values: CDR1 MGHRA, CDR2 YSYEKL. The CDR3 extends over 16 amino acids. J lost 1 base, V lost 3 bases, and 5 bases had no gene match. CDR3 protein: CASSHKTGKNTGELFF. The CDR3 DNA is TGCGCCAGCAGCCACAAGACAGGGAAGAACACCGGGGAGCTGTTTTTT.

The CDR3 DNA is TGTGCCAGCAGCCCCGGGGGAGGGGGCTACAATGAGCAGTTCTTC. Its protein product is CASSPGGGGYNEQFF. The chain combines TRBV5-6 with TRBJ2-1, with D tentatively TRBD2 (7 bases). Trimming pared 4 bases from V and 3 bases from J, leaving 14 bases between. The CDR3 has 15 amino acids. Germline lookup yields CDR1 SGHDT and CDR2 YYEEEE.

This clone showed up just once. CDR3 bases: TGTGCCAGCAGCCGGGTAGAGCGTACGTACGAGCAGTACTTC. It translates to CASSRVERTYEQYF. The V gene is TRBV28, the J gene TRBJ2-7; D ambiguous. Germline CDR1 MDHEN, CDR2 SYDVKM. Trimming stripped 6 bases from V and 4 bases from J, with 16 bases between. The CDR3 runs 14 residues.

This chain joins TRBV2 and TRBJ2-7, with D tentatively TRBD1 (6 bases). V was shortened by 7 bases and J by 1 base, with 11 bases between the two germline ends. Germline V gene sequence: CDR1 SNHLY, CDR2 FYNNEI. This CDR3 has 13 amino acids. The CDR3 loop is CASTSGQSYEQYF. CDR3 sequence (DNA): TGTGCCAGCACCTCCGGACAGTCCTACGAGCAGTACTTC.

The CDR3 DNA follows: TGTGCCAGTAGGATGACAGCTAACTATGGCTACACCTTC. Residues: CASRMTANYGYTF. This rearrangement joins TRBV19 to TRBJ1-2; possible D gene TRBD1, 5 bases. Looked up from germline, CDR1 is LNHDA and CDR2 is SQIVND (reference sequence). Trimming took 6 bases from V and 0 from J, leaving 8 bases between them. This CDR3 contains 13 residues.

The chain links TRBV30 to TRBJ2-3; no clear D. Germline-derived CDR1 and CDR2 are GTSNPN and SVGIG (reference sequence). CDR3 size: 12 residues. V lost 0 bases and J lost 6, with 7 bases in between. The DNA for the CDR3 is TGTGCCTGGAGTGTATCCGGGGATACGCAGTATTTT. Its protein is CAWSVSGDTQYF. The full variable domain, with the rest looked up from reference TRBV30 and TRBJ2-3, is SQTIHQWPATLVQPVGSPLSLECTVEGTSNPNLYWYRQAAGRGLQLLFYSVGIGQISSEVPQNLSASRPQDRQFILSSKKLLLSDSGFYLCAWSVSGDTQYFGPGTRLTVL.

This sequence joins TRBV23-1 and TRBJ2-7, with D hard to call. TRBV23-1 is sorted into the ORF group, with uncertain function. The germline V and J ends were trimmed by 7 bases and 0 bases, with 13 bases remaining between them. This CDR3 contains 14 residues. CDR3 amino acids: CASTPGRSSYEQYF. As DNA, the CDR3 is TGCGCCAGCACCCCAGGACGGAGCTCCTACGAGCAGTACTTC.

The CDR3 nucleotides read TGTGCCAGCAGTCCCTCGGGACAATTTACCAATCAGCCCCAGCATTTT. It codes for CASSPSGQFTNQPQHF. The rearrangement joins TRBV6-6 to TRBJ1-5; tentatively, D is TRBD1 (6 bases). Trimming took off 5 bases at V and 3 bases at J, with 17 bases between the two ends. This CDR3 has 16 amino acids. Germline assignment: CDR1 MNHNY and CDR2 SVGAGI (reference sequence).

This sequence joins TRBV25-1 and TRBJ1-1, with TRBD1 as a possible D gene (5 bases). CDR1 and CDR2 from the germline V gene are MGHDK and SYGVNS. This CDR3 is 15 amino acids long. The ends were cut back, 6 bases at V and 0 bases at J, with 14 bases in the middle. The CDR3 spells CASRKSGHMNTEAFF. DNA of the CDR3: TGTGCCAGCAGAAAATCAGGGCACATGAACACTGAAGCTTTCTTT.

This rearrangement joins TRBV19 to TRBJ1-4; D might be TRBD1 (6 bases). V was pared by 6 bases and J by 7 bases, with 12 bases between. CDR1 and CDR2 from the germline V gene are LNHDA and SQIVND (reference sequence). CDR3 length: 13 residues. The CDR3 loop reads CASSPTGFEKLFF. The CDR3 nucleotides are TGTGCCAGTAGCCCTACAGGGTTTGAAAAACTGTTTTTT. The complete variable domain, with remaining parts taken from reference TRBV19 and TRBJ1-4, reads DGGITQSPKYLFRKEGQNVTLSCEQNLNHDAMYWYRQDPGQGLRLIYYSQIVNDFQKGDIAEGYSVSREKKESFPLTVTSAQKNPTAFYLCASSPTGFEKLFFGSGTQLSVL.

This sequence joins TRBV6-4 and TRBJ2-1; 10 bases line up with TRBD1. Germline V gene lookup returns CDR1 MRHNA and CDR2 SNTAGT. The CDR3 has 15 amino acids. V gave up 6 bases and J gave up 2 bases; unmatched junction bases: 4. CDR3 sequence (DNA): TGTGCCAGCAGCCCTGGGACAGGGGCCTACAATGAGCAGTTCTTC. Amino acids: CASSPGTGAYNEQFF.

The table lists this clone with many counts. The chain is built from TRBV4-1 and TRBJ2-1, with 7 bases aligning to TRBD2. CDR1 and CDR2 from the germline V gene are MGHRA and YSYEKL. The trim removed 0 bases at V and 1 base at J, leaving 6 bases unmatched. The CDR3 has 17 amino acids. CDR3 sequence reads: CASSQDRTSASYNEQFF. CDR3 sequence (DNA): TGCGCCAGCAGCCAAGATAGAACTAGCGCGTCCTACAATGAGCAGTTCTTC.

This clone was seen a handful of times. This rearrangement joins TRBV7-2 to TRBJ1-6, with a tentative D call TRBD1 (5 bases). The V end lost 5 bases, the J end lost 9 bases, and 14 bases lay between the germline ends. CDR3 length: 14 amino acids. Germline lookup yields CDR1 SGHTA and CDR2 FQGNSA. CDR3 sequence: CASSTLRRGSPLHF. The CDR3 DNA reads TGTGCCAGCAGCACACTACGGAGGGGTTCACCCCTCCACTTT.

V is TRBV5-6 and J is TRBJ1-5; D call uncertain. The CDR3 consists of 15 residues. Between the trimmed V and J ends, which lost 4 bases and 2 bases, there was a span of 13 bases. Per the germline V gene, CDR1 is SGHDT and CDR2 is YYEEEE. The CDR3 bases are TGTGCCAGCAGCAGGGAGGGAGTTGGCAATCAGCCCCAGCATTTT. Protein sequence: CASSREGVGNQPQHF.

Only one count was recorded for this clone. The V and J genes are TRBV4-3 and TRBJ2-3, with D possibly being TRBD2 (5 bases). CDR1 is LGHNA, CDR2 YSLEER, per germline. This CDR3 is built from 15 residues. V gave up 0 bases and J gave up 4 bases, with 11 bases separating them. CDR3 protein: CASSQDRGGADTQYF. CDR3 DNA sequence: TGCGCCAGCAGCCAAGATCGGGGTGGGGCAGATACGCAGTATTTT.

V is TRBV6-5 and J is TRBJ1-4; the match to TRBD1 covers 10 bases. The CDR3 totals 16 residues. V dropped 4 bases and J dropped 8; count of bases not matched to a gene: 10. The germline CDR1 and CDR2 sequences are MNHEY and SVGAGI. The CDR3: CASSSPPGQGREKLFF. In nucleotides, the CDR3 is TGTGCCAGCAGTTCCCCCCCGGGACAGGGGCGGGAAAAACTGTTTTTT.

The chain combines TRBV11-2 with TRBJ2-7; 8 bases line up with TRBD2. The CDR3 length is 15 residues. V was pared by 0 bases and J by 7 bases, with 8 bases of the junction left unmatched. Germline values: CDR1 SGHAT, CDR2 FQNNGV. Written as DNA, the CDR3 is TGTGCCAGCAGCTTAGATCTGGCGGGGGGACGGGAGCAGTACTTC. Its protein product is CASSLDLAGGREQYF.

This clone was seen just once. Compared with germline, one end of the junction differs, possibly owing to a read error. The chain couples TRBV2 to TRBJ2-7, with a possible D match to TRBD2 (5 bases). This CDR3 is 14 amino acids long. Germline V gene sequence: CDR1 SNHLY, CDR2 FYNNEI. This CDR3 reads CASSGTGKELECDF. In DNA, the CDR3 is TGTGCCAGCAGTGGGACCGGGAAAGAGCTAGAATGCGACTTC.

This clone was counted ten times or more. The V call is TRBV30, the J call TRBJ1-1, with 7 bases aligning to TRBD1. After removal of 1 base from V and 8 bases from J, the junction contained 7 bases not matched to a gene. Per the germline V gene, CDR1 is GTSNPN and CDR2 is SVGIG (reference sequence). CDR3 length equals 13 residues. CDR3 in DNA: TGTGCCTGGAGTGGACAGGGAATTAAAGAAGCTTTCTTT. It is translated as CAWSGQGIKEAFF.

The chain is built from TRBV27 and TRBJ1-1, with 7 positions matching TRBD1. V was clipped by 4 bases and J by 4 bases; unmatched bases: 9. There are 15 residues in the CDR3. Germline V gene data show CDR1 as MNHEY and CDR2 as SMNVEV (reference sequence). Here the CDR3 DNA reads TGTGCCAGCAGTTCCATCCGACAGGGCAGCACTGAAGCTTTCTTT. Protein: CASSSIRQGSTEAFF.

This sequence joins TRBV19 and TRBJ1-5, with D maybe TRBD1 (6 bases). This CDR3 has 13 residues. V was pared by 5 bases and J by 7 bases, with 12 bases between. The germline CDR1 and CDR2 sequences are LNHDA and SQIVND (reference sequence). This chain's CDR3 is CASSVDSSQPQHF. Written as DNA, the CDR3 is TGTGCCAGTAGTGTGGACAGTTCCCAGCCCCAGCATTTT.

Many counts were recorded for this clone. The V gene is TRBV7-9, the J gene TRBJ2-7; TRBD1 agrees at 7 bases. This CDR3 spans 14 amino acids. From germline, CDR1 is SEHNR and CDR2 FQNEAQ (reference sequence). J gave up 3 bases and V 1 base, and 3 bases lay outside the gene matches. Written as DNA, the CDR3 is TGTGCCAGCAGCTTAGAAGGGACAGTCTACGAGCAGTACTTC. It yields the protein CASSLEGTVYEQYF.

A note on this clone: One junction end does not reproduce the germline sequence, and a read error may be involved. The chain links TRBV29-1 to TRBJ2-7; the D is unclear. Germline CDR1 SQVTM, CDR2 ANQGSEA. The CDR3 extends over 14 amino acids. CDR3 in DNA: TGCAGCGTTGAAGATCCGGACCAATCCTACGAGCAATACTTC. It translates to CSVEDPDQSYEQYF.

The chain combines TRBV28 with TRBJ2-7, with a tentative D call TRBD2 (5 bases). The CDR3 extends over 12 amino acids. Germline V gives CDR1 MDHEN, CDR2 SYDVKM. The ends were cut back, 6 bases at V and 2 bases at J, with 8 bases in the middle. The CDR3 sequence is CASRTTPYEQYF. CDR3 in DNA: TGTGCCAGCAGGACTACCCCCTACGAGCAGTACTTC.

This clone has more than one count but fewer than ten. The rearrangement uses TRBV30 and TRBJ2-2; D perhaps matches TRBD1 (6 bases). Deletions cut 8 bases from V and 3 bases from J, with 13 bases between. The CDR3 totals 13 residues. From germline, CDR1 is GTSNPN and CDR2 SVGIG (reference sequence). The CDR3: CARIGTHTGELFF. The CDR3, as DNA: TGTGCCCGAATAGGGACACACACCGGGGAGCTGTTTTTT. Together with reference TRBV30 and TRBJ2-2, the CDR3 gives the full variable domain: SQTIHQWPATLVQPVGSPLSLECTVEGTSNPNLYWYRQAAGRGLQLLFYSVGIGQISSEVPQNLSASRPQDRQFILSSKKLLLSDSGFYLCARIGTHTGELFFGEGSRLTVL.

This chain links TRBV18 with TRBJ1-5; D uncertain. CDR3 length equals 14 residues. In germline, CDR1 is KGHSH, CDR2 LQKENI. V lost 3 bases, J lost 5 bases, and 11 bases lay in between. The CDR3 reads CASSPFQRDQPQHF. In DNA form, the CDR3 reads TGTGCCAGCTCACCTTTCCAGCGCGATCAGCCCCAGCATTTT.

The chain is built from TRBV18 and TRBJ2-5; TRBD2 matches at 11 bases. The CDR3 length is 15 residues. Germline V lookup: CDR1 KGHSH, CDR2 LQKENI. With 6 bases clipped from V and 2 bases from J, the junction kept 5 bases outside the gene matches. CDR3 sequence: CASSSTSGVQETQYF. The DNA for the CDR3 is TGTGCCAGCTCTTCGACTAGCGGGGTTCAAGAGACCCAGTACTTC. The variable domain in full, with the rest retrieved from reference TRBV18 and TRBJ2-5, is NAGVMQNPRHLVRRRGQEARLRCSPMKGHSHVYWYRQLPEEGLKFMVYLQKENIIDESGMPKERFSAEFPKEGPSILRIQQVVRGDSAAYFCASSSTSGVQETQYFGPGTRLLVL.

The sample holds a few counts of this clone. The gene calls are TRBV30 and TRBJ1-6; D unresolved. Trimming removed 8 bases from V and 3 bases from J, with 11 bases in between. Germline CDR1 is GTSNPN and CDR2 is SVGIG (reference sequence). The length of the CDR3 is 13 residues. The CDR3 region has the DNA TGTGCCGGCATACAAGGCTATAATTCACCCCTCCACTTT. Encoded protein: CAGIQGYNSPLHF.